These 8 T cell receptor beta chains share one sample of origin, sequenced in a study of T-cell memory formation after mild COVID-19. One entry per CDR3 protein, called by TCRdb with MiXCR from the 5' RACE reads. Of roughly 600,000 distinct CDR3 sequences in the sample, roughly 18% were seen once. The sample taken for sequencing was PBMCs or a T cell subset sorted from them (not recorded which). Receptors were obtained from an adult woman who had mild COVID-19 (a few samples of this study predate the infection). Cell type and time point are not known.

This clonotype occurred many times. This chain joins TRBV4-2 and TRBJ2-3; D gene unclear. V was shortened by 0 bases and J by 1 base, with 11 bases between the two germline ends. The CDR3 has 16 residues. Per the germline V gene, CDR1 is LGHNA and CDR2 is YNFKEQ. The DNA for the CDR3 is TGTGCCAGCAGCCAAGATCGAACATGGGGCACAGATACGCAGTATTTT. It yields the protein CASSQDRTWGTDTQYF.

V usage is TRBV5-4 and J usage is TRBJ1-3, with D unresolved. The CDR3 totals 15 residues. Germline V gene sequence: CDR1 SGHNT, CDR2 YYREEE (reference sequence). Trimming took 5 bases from V and 0 from J, leaving 12 bases between them. CDR3 DNA sequence: TGTGCCAGCAGTCCCGACGGTCACTCTGGAAACACCATATATTTT. This sequence encodes CASSPDGHSGNTIYF.

The genes are TRBV20-1 and TRBJ1-1; D gene unclear. V lost 3 bases to trimming and J lost 2 bases, with 10 bases between them. This CDR3 comprises 13 residues. Germline assignment: CDR1 DFQATT and CDR2 SNEGSKA (reference sequence). The CDR3, as DNA: TGCAGTGCTAGCTCTCCTATTAACACTGAAGCTTTCTTT. Translation gives CSASSPINTEAFF.

This clonotype was picked up a small number of times. The rearrangement links TRBV12-3 or TRBV12-4 to TRBJ1-5; possibly TRBD1 for D (5 bases). V lost 5 bases to trimming and J lost 3 bases, with 11 bases between them. The CDR3 is made up of 14 amino acids. CDR3 sequence reads: CASSEGPFNQPQHF. CDR3 sequence (DNA): TGTGCCAGCAGTGAGGGACCGTTCAATCAGCCCCAGCATTTT.

The gene calls are TRBV27 and TRBJ2-5, with a tentative D call TRBD1 (6 bases). This CDR3 has 14 residues. Germline CDR1 is MNHEY and CDR2 is SMNVEV (reference sequence). Trimming stripped 3 bases from V and 1 base from J, with 9 bases between. This CDR3 reads CASSFRGTQETQYF. For the CDR3, the DNA is TGTGCCAGCAGTTTTAGGGGGACCCAAGAGACCCAGTACTTC.

This clonotype turned up a few times. The CDR3 sequence: CASRLAGQGPQHF. As DNA, the CDR3 is TGTGCCAGCAGGCTGGCAGGGCAGGGGCCCCAGCATTTT. The chain carries TRBV12-3 or TRBV12-4 and TRBJ1-5, with D possibly TRBD1 on 5 matching bases. The CDR3 runs to 13 residues. V lost 6 bases and J 9 bases, leaving 15 bases between the germline ends.

This chain links TRBV5-5 with TRBJ2-7, with D possibly TRBD2 on 6 matching bases. V was pared by 6 bases and J by 0 bases, with 13 bases between. In germline, CDR1 is SGHKS, CDR2 YYEKEE (reference sequence). The CDR3 extends over 14 amino acids. CDR3 nucleotide sequence: TGTGCCAGCACCCATTTGGGGGGCTCCTACGAGCAGTACTTC. Translating gives CASTHLGGSYEQYF. Together with reference TRBV5-5 and TRBJ2-7, the CDR3 gives the full variable domain: DAGVTQSPTHLIKTRGQQVTLRCSPISGHKSVSWYQQVLGQGPQFIFQYYEKEERGRGNFPDRFSARQFPNYSSELNVNALLLGDSALYLCASTHLGGSYEQYFGPGTRLTVT.

This clonotype was seen more than once but under ten times. This sequence joins TRBV30 and TRBJ1-4; D not resolved. Germline V lookup: CDR1 GTSNPN, CDR2 SVGIG (reference sequence). V was shortened by 0 bases and J by 1 base, with 0 bases between the two germline ends. The CDR3 spans 12 residues. DNA for the CDR3: TGTGCCTGGAGTGTAACTAATGAAAAACTGTTTTTT. This encodes CAWSVTNEKLFF.